This is a list of T cell receptor beta chains from one sample in a study of cytomegalovirus exposure and HLA in healthy donors. Profiled with immunoSEQ multiplex PCR; TCRdb holds only in-frame clones, not every one. The sample gives just over 150,000 clones, about three quarters of which show up once; about 2% is in the top ten. The sample consisted of PBMCs. These receptors were obtained from a female donor in good health and CMV-seronegative. Each CDR3 is given with its conserved first and last residue. The D gene is left open where the match is weak. Clone size is not always given. Where it is, it says once, few, many or a class for expanded clones.

abundance	v_gene	j_gene	len	d_gene	CDR3nt	CDR3aa
-	TRBV9	TRBJ2-7	15	TRBD2	TGTGCCAGCAGCGTTCAAGCGGGGAGCCCCTACGAGCAGTACTTC	CASSVQAGSPYEQYF
-	TRBV19	TRBJ1-2	15	-	TGTGCCAGTAGTGGGGGGACGGCAACTAACTATGGCTACACCTTC	CASSGGTATNYGYTF
-	TRBV7-9	TRBJ2-2	15	TRBD1	TGTGCCAGCAGCCTTCGACAGGGGGAGGCCGGGGAGCTGTTTTTT	CASSLRQGEAGELFF
once	TRBV19	TRBJ1-5	15	-	TGTGCCAGTAGTATCGGGACTTATAGCAATCAGCCCCAGCATTTT	CASSIGTYSNQPQHF
-	TRBV13	TRBJ2-2	16	TRBD1	TGTGCCAGCAGGAACTATATGCAGGGGGCAGCCGGGGAGCTGTTTTTT	CASRNYMQGAAGELFF
-	TRBV28	TRBJ2-7	16	-	TGTGCCAGCAGTTCCCTTTGGGGGCCTAGCAGTTACGAGCAGTACTTC	CASSSLWGPSSYEQYF
-	TRBV5-8	TRBJ1-5	15	-	TGTGCCAGCATTCCCCCCCGACATAGCAATCAGCCCCAGCATTTT	CASIPPRHSNQPQHF
-	TRBV29-1	TRBJ2-1	16	TRBD2	TGCAGCGTTGAGGGAGGGACTAGCGGGAGTAGCAATGAGCAGTTCTTC	CSVEGGTSGSSNEQFF
-	TRBV6-6	TRBJ2-4	11	-	TGTGCCAGTAGACAACTCAACATTCAGTACTTC	CASRQLNIQYF
-	TRBV10-3	TRBJ1-1	14	-	TGTGCCATCAGTGTAGAAAGTATGAACACTGAAGCTTTCTTT	CAISVESMNTEAFF
-	TRBV9	TRBJ2-5	15	TRBD2	TGTGCCAGCAGCGTCTCACAGGCGGGGGTAGAGACCCAGTACTTC	CASSVSQAGVETQYF
-	TRBV29-1	TRBJ2-1	13	-	TGCAGCGCGGGAAGGGGAGAAGGGGGTGAGCAGTTCTTC	CSAGRGEGGEQFF
few	TRBV27	TRBJ2-7	16	-	TGTGCCAGCAGTTTATACCCCATGGGGAGCTCCTACGAGCAGTACTTC	CASSLYPMGSSYEQYF
-	TRBV7-3	TRBJ2-2	16	TRBD2	TGTGCCAGCAGACGAAGCGGGGGGGCGAACACCGGGGAGCTGTTTTTT	CASRRSGGANTGELFF
-	TRBV7-7	TRBJ2-5	15	-	TGTGCCAGCAGCTTAGCCCGGGGGGCAGGGGAGACCCAGTACTTC	CASSLARGAGETQYF
-	TRBV7-9	TRBJ1-1	15	-	TGTGCCAGCAGCTTAGGGCGGGGGCTCGGAACTGAAGCTTTCTTT	CASSLGRGLGTEAFF
-	TRBV29-1	TRBJ2-7	13	TRBD2	TGCAGCGCCCTGAGCGGGAGCTCCTACGAGCAGTACTTC	CSALSGSSYEQYF
-	TRBV5-1	TRBJ2-7	14	-	TGCGCCAGCAGCTTGGGCTTAGGGGGCTACGAGCAGTACTTC	CASSLGLGGYEQYF
-	TRBV7-9	TRBJ2-1	16	-	TGTGCCAGCAGCTTAGCGTGGAGGGACTCCTACAATGAGCAGTTCTTC	CASSLAWRDSYNEQFF
-	TRBV5-4	TRBJ2-7	13	TRBD2	TGTGCCAGCAGCTTCGGGGAGACTAGCGGAGGGACCTTC	CASSFGETSGGTF
-	TRBV7-6	TRBJ1-1	15	TRBD1	TGTGCCAGCAGCTTAGGGACAGGGGCCGACACTGAAGCTTTCTTT	CASSLGTGADTEAFF
few	TRBV7-3	TRBJ1-2	15	TRBD1	TGTGCCAGCAGCTTTTCCGGGACAGGGGGCAATGGCTACACCTTC	CASSFSGTGGNGYTF
-	TRBV5-1	TRBJ2-7	13	TRBD1	TGCGCCAGCAGCCGGGACAGTAACTACGAGCAGTACTTC	CASSRDSNYEQYF
-	TRBV5-1	TRBJ2-3	17	TRBD1	TGCGCCAGCAGCGATCAAAGTGTCGGGACAGGGGAGGGTACGCAGTATTTT	CASSDQSVGTGEGTQYF
-	TRBV30	TRBJ1-2	14	TRBD1	TGTGCCTGGAGTACAGGGGGCGGTGGCTATGGCTACACCTTC	CAWSTGGGGYGYTF
-	TRBV5-1	TRBJ2-1	17	-	TGCGCCAGCAGCTTGGCCCAGCGGATAGCCTCCTACAATGAGCAGTTCTTC	CASSLAQRIASYNEQFF
-	TRBV9	TRBJ2-1	16	TRBD2	TGTGCCAGCAGCGTAGCTCCGGGGGGGCTGAACAATGAGCAGTTCTTC	CASSVAPGGLNNEQFF
-	TRBV30	TRBJ1-1	12	TRBD1	TGTGCCTGGAGTGTACAGGGGACTGAAGCTTTCTTT	CAWSVQGTEAFF
-	TRBV19	TRBJ1-1	17	-	TGTGCCACCTCACCCCCCCCCACCGCCACGGTTCGGGTTGAAGCTTTCTTT	CATSPPPTATVRVEAFF
-	TRBV21-1	TRBJ2-7	15	-	TGTGCCAGCAGCAAAGCGCTAGCGGGAGGGCTGGAGCAGTACTTC	CASSKALAGGLEQYF
-	TRBV5-4	TRBJ2-7	12	-	TGTGCCAGCAGCTCACAGGGACCCGAGCAGTACTTC	CASSSQGPEQYF
few	TRBV5-1	TRBJ2-5	13	-	TGCGCCAGCAGCTTCCCAGACCAAGAGACCCAGTACTTC	CASSFPDQETQYF
-	TRBV5-1	TRBJ1-1	13	-	TGCGCCAGCAGCTCGCGGGCCAACACTGAAGCTTTCTTT	CASSSRANTEAFF
-	TRBV7-2	TRBJ1-5	15	-	TGTGCCAGCAGCCCTAAGGCGGCCCTGAATCAGCCCCAGCATTTT	CASSPKAALNQPQHF
-	TRBV6-1	TRBJ1-4	13	-	TGTGCCAGCAGTGAGTCTGAGAGAAAAAAACTGTTTTTT	CASSESERKKLFF
-	TRBV30	TRBJ1-5	14	-	TGTGCCTGGAGTCTGCAGGTGGGCAATCAGCCCCAGCATTTT	CAWSLQVGNQPQHF
once	TRBV5-4	TRBJ2-7	13	TRBD1	TGTGCCAGCAGCCCCAGGGGGCCCTACGAGCAGTACTTC	CASSPRGPYEQYF
-	TRBV5-1	TRBJ2-7	16	TRBD2	TGCGCCAGCAGCTACAGCTCCCCCGGACTAGCGAGTGAGCAGTACTTC	CASSYSSPGLASEQYF
-	TRBV10-3	TRBJ1-1	14	TRBD1	TGTGCCATCGGTGGACAGGGAACGAACACTGAAGCTTTCTTT	CAIGGQGTNTEAFF
-	TRBV6-5	TRBJ1-2	14	TRBD1	TGTGCCAGCAGCTATGGGACAGGGGCTGTTGGCTACACCTTC	CASSYGTGAVGYTF
few	TRBV28	TRBJ1-2	14	TRBD1	TGTGCCAGCAGTTCAACCGGGACAGGGGGGGGCTACACCTTC	CASSSTGTGGGYTF
-	TRBV30	TRBJ2-2	15	TRBD2	TGTGCCTGGAAGAGCGGGGCTTGGTATACCGGGGAGCTGTTTTTT	CAWKSGAWYTGELFF
once	TRBV5-4	TRBJ1-1	19	TRBD1	TGTGCCAGCAGCCAGGAGGGGAAAGGGACAGGGACCCCCAGCACTGAAGCTTTCTTT	CASSQEGKGTGTPSTEAFF
-	TRBV9	TRBJ2-5	14	TRBD1	TGTGCCAGCGCCGAGGGACAGGGTCAAGAGACCCAGTACTTC	CASAEGQGQETQYF
-	TRBV5-1	TRBJ2-5	18	TRBD2	TGCGCCAGCAGCTTGGAGCAGACTAGCGGGGGGCCCAGGGAGACCCAGTACTTC	CASSLEQTSGGPRETQYF
-	TRBV7-2	TRBJ1-5	14	-	TGTGCCAGCAGCCCAGTTGCATCGGGACAGCCCCAGCATTTT	CASSPVASGQPQHF
few	TRBV19	TRBJ1-2	12	-	TGTGCCAGTAGTACCAGATTCGATGGCTACACCTTC	CASSTRFDGYTF
few	TRBV5-6	TRBJ2-1	15	-	TGTGCCAGCAGCTTGAGAGAGTTCTCCTACAATGAGCAGTTCTTC	CASSLREFSYNEQFF
few	TRBV10-3	TRBJ1-5	15	-	TGTGCCATCAGTGAGTCATCGAGTAGCAATCAGCCCCAGCATTTT	CAISESSSSNQPQHF
-	TRBV2	TRBJ2-7	14	-	TGTGCCAGCAGTGAACAGGCCATCTCCTACGAGCAGTACTTC	CASSEQAISYEQYF
once	TRBV5-8	TRBJ2-5	13	TRBD2	TGTGCCAGCAGCTTGGACGGGAGGAAGACCCAGTACTTC	CASSLDGRKTQYF
-	TRBV30	TRBJ1-2	15	-	TGTGCCTGGAGTGTACAGACCTATTCTAACTATGGCTACACCTTC	CAWSVQTYSNYGYTF
-	TRBV7-7	TRBJ1-1	13	-	TGTGCCAGCAGCCTCCACACGAACACTGAAGCTTTCTTT	CASSLHTNTEAFF
-	TRBV9	TRBJ1-2	12	-	TGTGCCAGCAGCCCACAGGGCTATGGCTACACCTTC	CASSPQGYGYTF
-	TRBV7-2	TRBJ1-5	16	TRBD1	TGTGCCAGCAGCTTAGGGAGGACAGGGTCAACTCAGCCCCAGCATTTT	CASSLGRTGSTQPQHF